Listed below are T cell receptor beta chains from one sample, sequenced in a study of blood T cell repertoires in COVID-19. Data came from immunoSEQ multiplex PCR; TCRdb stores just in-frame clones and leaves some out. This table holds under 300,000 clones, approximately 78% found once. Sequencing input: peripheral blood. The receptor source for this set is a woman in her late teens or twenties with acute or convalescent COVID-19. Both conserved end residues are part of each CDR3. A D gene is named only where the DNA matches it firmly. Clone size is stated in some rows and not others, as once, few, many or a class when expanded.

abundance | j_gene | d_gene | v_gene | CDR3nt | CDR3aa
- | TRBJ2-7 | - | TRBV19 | TGTGCCAGTAGTATAGGTCTCGACAGGAATTACGAGCAGTACTTC | CASSIGLDRNYEQYF
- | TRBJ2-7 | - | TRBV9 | TGTGCCAGCAGCGGAGAAACAGGAACCGAGCAGTACTTC | CASSGETGTEQYF
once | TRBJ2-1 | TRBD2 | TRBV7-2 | TGTGCCAGCAGCCCCTCGGGACTAGCGGGAGGGGTCTACAATGAGCAGTTCTTC | CASSPSGLAGGVYNEQFF
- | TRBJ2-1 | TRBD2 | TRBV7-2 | TGTGCCAGCAGCTCGACTAGCGGGAGGTTCTACAATGAGCAGTTCTTC | CASSSTSGRFYNEQFF
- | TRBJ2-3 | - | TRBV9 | TGTGCCAGCAGCCTACTTACGGGGGTTAGCACAGATACGCAGTATTTT | CASSLLTGVSTDTQYF
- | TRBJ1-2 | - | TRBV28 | TGTGCCAGCAGTTTCCGCGGGGGGTCGTACACCTTC | CASSFRGGSYTF
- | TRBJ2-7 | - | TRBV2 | TGTGCCAGCAAGGGCCTCCACGAGCGGCAGAGCTTCTCCTACGAGCAGTACTTC | CASKGLHERQSFSYEQYF
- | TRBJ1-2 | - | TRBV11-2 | TGTGCCAGCAGTCTCCGGGACAATGGAGGCTACACCTTC | CASSLRDNGGYTF
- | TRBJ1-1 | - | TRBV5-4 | TGTGCCAGCAGCCGCGAGGTACCCCTTGAAGCTTTCTTT | CASSREVPLEAFF
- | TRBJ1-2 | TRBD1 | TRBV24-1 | TGTGCCACCAGTGAGACAGGGGGTCGTGGCTACACCTTC | CATSETGGRGYTF
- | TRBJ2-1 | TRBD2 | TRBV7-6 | TGTGCCAGCAGCTTAGGAAGCGGGAGGTTGGCCTACAATGAGCAGTTCTTC | CASSLGSGRLAYNEQFF
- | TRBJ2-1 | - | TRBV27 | TGTGCCAGCAGTCAGACTAGCAATGAGCAGTTCTTC | CASSQTSNEQFF
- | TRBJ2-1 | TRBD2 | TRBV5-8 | TGTGCCAGCAGCGGAGGATCTAGCGGCTCCTACAATGAGCAGTTCTTC | CASSGGSSGSYNEQFF
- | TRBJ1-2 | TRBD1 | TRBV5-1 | TGCGCCAGCAGCGAGGACAGGGACCATGGCTACACCTTC | CASSEDRDHGYTF
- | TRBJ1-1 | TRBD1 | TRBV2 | TGTGCCAGGATGGGACAGGGCACTGAAGCTTTCTTT | CARMGQGTEAFF
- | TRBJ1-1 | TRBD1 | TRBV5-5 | TGTGCCAGCAGCTTAAGACAGGGGGGGACTGAAGCTTTCTTT | CASSLRQGGTEAFF
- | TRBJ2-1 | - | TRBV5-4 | TGTGCCAGCAGCATGGCCGATGAGCAGTTCTTC | CASSMADEQFF
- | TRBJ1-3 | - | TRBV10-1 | TGCGCCAGCAGTCCCGACTCTCACTCTGGAAACACCATATATTTT | CASSPDSHSGNTIYF
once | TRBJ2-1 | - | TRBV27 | TGTGCCAGCACAAACAGGGTACCCAACAATGAGCAGTTCTTC | CASTNRVPNNEQFF
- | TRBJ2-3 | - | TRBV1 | TGCACCAGGGACTTCACAGATACGCAGTATTTT | CTRDFTDTQYF
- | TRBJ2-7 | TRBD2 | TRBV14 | TGTGCCAGCAGCCAGTGGGGATATAGCGGGAGAAAAGGAAACTACGAGCAGTACTTC | CASSQWGYSGRKGNYEQYF
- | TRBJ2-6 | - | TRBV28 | TGTGCCAGCAGTCCAACCCAGGGGAAGGGCTCTGGGGCCAACGTCCTGACTTTC | CASSPTQGKGSGANVLTF
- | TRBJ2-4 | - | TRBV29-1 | TGCAGCGCAGCCGGGACAACCAAAAACATTCAGTACTTC | CSAAGTTKNIQYF
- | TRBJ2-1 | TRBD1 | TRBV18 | TGTGCCAGCTCCCATACAGGGGGCGCGTCTGGCGATGAGCAGTTCTTC | CASSHTGGASGDEQFF
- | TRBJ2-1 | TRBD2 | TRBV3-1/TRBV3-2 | TGTGCCAGCAGCCATACCGGACTAGCGGCTAGTTCCTCCTACAATGAGCAGTTCTTC | CASSHTGLAASSSYNEQFF
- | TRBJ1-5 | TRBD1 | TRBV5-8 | TGTGCCAGCAGCCGGGGACAGGGGTATAGCAATCAGCCCCAGCATTTT | CASSRGQGYSNQPQHF
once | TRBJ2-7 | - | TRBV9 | TGTGCCAGCAGCCAAAGCAGGGATTCCTACGAGCAGTACTTC | CASSQSRDSYEQYF
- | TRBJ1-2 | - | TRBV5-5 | TGTGCCAGCAGCGAACTCACTGACAGGAGCTATGGCTACACCTTC | CASSELTDRSYGYTF
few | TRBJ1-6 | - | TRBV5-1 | TGCGCCAGCAGCTCACGAAAAGACAGCTCTGATTCACCCCTCCACTTT | CASSSRKDSSDSPLHF
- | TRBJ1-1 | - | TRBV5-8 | TGTGCCAGCAGCAAGATATCTAGGGCTTTCTTT | CASSKISRAFF
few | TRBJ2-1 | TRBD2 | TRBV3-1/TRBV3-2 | TGTGCCAGCAGCCAAGCAGGACTAGCGGGAGTGGCGAGTGAGCAGTTCTTC | CASSQAGLAGVASEQFF
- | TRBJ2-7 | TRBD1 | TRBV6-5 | TGTGCCAGCGGGGACCCGGGACAGGGGCTTCCCGAGCAGTACTTC | CASGDPGQGLPEQYF
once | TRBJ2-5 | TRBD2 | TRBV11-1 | TGTGCCAGCAGCTTAGCCGGAGCGGGAGGCCTGCGGGAGACCCAGTACTTC | CASSLAGAGGLRETQYF
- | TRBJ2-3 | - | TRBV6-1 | TGTGCCAGCAGTGTTGCGGGGATCGGGGGCACAGATACGCAGTATTTT | CASSVAGIGGTDTQYF
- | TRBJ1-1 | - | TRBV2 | TGTGCCAGCATCGCAGAGTTGACAAGCGGCACTGAAGCTTTCTTT | CASIAELTSGTEAFF
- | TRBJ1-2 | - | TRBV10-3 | TGTGCCATCAGTGAGTCCTCGGAGGGGTGGTATGGCTACACCTTC | CAISESSEGWYGYTF
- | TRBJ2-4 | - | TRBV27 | TGTGCCAGCAGCGGGGTGTCCAACCTAGCCAAAAACATTCAGTACTTC | CASSGVSNLAKNIQYF
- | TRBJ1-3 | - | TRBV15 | TGTGCCGTCGTCGACTTGGGAAACACCATATATTTT | CAVVDLGNTIYF
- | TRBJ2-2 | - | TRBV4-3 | TGCGCCAGCAGCCAAGGGGCCCTTATAAACACCGGGGAGCTGTTTTTT | CASSQGALINTGELFF
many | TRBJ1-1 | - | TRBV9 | TGTGCCAGCAGCGTTCAGGGTAACACTGAAGCTTTCTTT | CASSVQGNTEAFF
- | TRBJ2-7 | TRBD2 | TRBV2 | TGTGCCAGCAGTGGGGGACTAGTAGAGCAGTACTTC | CASSGGLVEQYF
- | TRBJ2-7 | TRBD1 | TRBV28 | TGTGCCAGCAGTTTAACCGGGACAGGGATTTCCTACGAGCAGTACTTC | CASSLTGTGISYEQYF
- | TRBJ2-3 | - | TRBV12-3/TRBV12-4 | TGTGCCAGCGGAGGGGCTTTAGATACGCAGTATTTT | CASGGALDTQYF
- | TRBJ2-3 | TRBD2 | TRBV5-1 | TGCGCCAGCAGCTTCGGGACTAGCGGGAACACAGATACGCAGTATTTT | CASSFGTSGNTDTQYF
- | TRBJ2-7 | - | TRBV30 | TGTGCCTGGACTAGCGCCTACGAGCAGTACTTC | CAWTSAYEQYF
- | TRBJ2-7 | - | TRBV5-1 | TGCGCCAGCAGCTTTGGGGGGTCCTACGAGCAGTACTTC | CASSFGGSYEQYF
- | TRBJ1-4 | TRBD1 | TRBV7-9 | TGTGCCAGCAGCCACAGGGGGGCTAATGAAAAACTGTTTTTT | CASSHRGANEKLFF
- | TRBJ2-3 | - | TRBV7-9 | TGTGCCAGCAGCTTAGATGGGAGGACAGATACGCAGTATTTT | CASSLDGRTDTQYF
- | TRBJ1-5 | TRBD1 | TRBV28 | TGTGCCAGCAGTTCGATTCCACAGGGGCAGGGTCAGCCCCAGCATTTT | CASSSIPQGQGQPQHF
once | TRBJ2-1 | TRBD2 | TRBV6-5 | TGTGCCAGCAGTTACTCACTAGCGGGCTCCTACAATGAGCAGTTCTTC | CASSYSLAGSYNEQFF
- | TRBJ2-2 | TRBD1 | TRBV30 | TGTGCCTGGGCCGGGACAGGGGCCCCCGGGGAGCTGTTTTTT | CAWAGTGAPGELFF
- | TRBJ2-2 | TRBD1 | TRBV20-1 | TGCAGTGCTAGTGGGGTGAGGGCAGGGGGCGGCCCAAACACCGGGGAGCTGTTTTTT | CSASGVRAGGGPNTGELFF